This passage covers 15 T cell receptor beta chains from one sample sequenced in a study of radiation and T cells in renal cell carcinoma. The time point here: baseline pretreatment blood. The treatment is: 15 Gy SBRT to primary tumor, nephrectomy 4 weeks later. Here immunoSEQ multiplex PCR was the method, and the copy in TCRdb shows in-frame clones only, minus some. Here the sample spans 150,000 or so clones, about 87% being singletons. This specimen was blood, taken from a patient whose treatment included radiotherapy and nephrectomy. Every receptor here comes from a woman between 65 and 79 years old with renal cell carcinoma.

V gene TRBV6-4 combines with J gene TRBJ2-3; TRBD1 is a possible D gene (6 bases). The length of the CDR3 is 15 residues. Germline V gives CDR1 MRHNA, CDR2 SNTAGT. The V gene lost 4 bases and the J gene lost 0 bases, with 11 bases spanning the gap. The CDR3 region is CASSADRTSTDTQYF. For the CDR3, the DNA is TGTGCCAGCAGTGCTGACAGGACTAGCACAGATACGCAGTATTTT.

The V and J genes are TRBV2 and TRBJ1-2; D may be TRBD1 (6 bases). The CDR3 contains 15 residues. In germline, CDR1 is SNHLY, CDR2 FYNNEI. The ends were cut back, 6 bases at V and 0 bases at J, with 14 bases in the middle. The CDR3: CASSETGQANYGYTF. CDR3 in DNA: TGTGCCAGCAGCGAAACAGGGCAAGCTAACTATGGCTACACCTTC.

The chain uses TRBV23-1 and TRBJ2-3, with 8 nucleotides matching TRBD2. TRBV23-1 is flagged as an ORF with uncertain function. The CDR3 spans 15 residues. Germline trimming cut 0 bases from V and 3 bases from J; bases unmatched to any gene: 2. The CDR3 sequence is CASSQSTGGTDTQYF. CDR3 nucleotides: TGCGCCAGCAGTCAATCGACGGGGGGGACAGATACGCAGTATTTT.

The chain combines TRBV4-2 with TRBJ1-2; TRBD1 is a possible D gene (6 bases). The CDR3 runs to 16 residues. V lost 0 bases, J lost 2 bases, and 13 bases lay in between. Germline V gene sequence: CDR1 LGHNA, CDR2 YNFKEQ. The CDR3 is CASSQDRSRGNYGYTF. CDR3 nucleotide sequence: TGTGCCAGCAGCCAAGATCGGAGCAGGGGCAACTATGGCTACACCTTC.

The chain couples TRBV7-3 to TRBJ2-5; D gene unclear. CDR1 and CDR2 (germline): SGHTA, FQGTGA. The CDR3 runs to 14 residues. Trimming took 5 bases from V and 1 from J, leaving 11 bases between them. CDR3 amino acids: CASSLDPVQETQYF. DNA of the CDR3: TGTGCCAGCAGCCTCGACCCGGTCCAAGAGACCCAGTACTTC. The full variable domain, completed using reference TRBV7-3 and TRBJ2-5, is GAGVSQTPSNKVTEKGKYVELRCDPISGHTALYWYRQSLGQGPEFLIYFQGTGAADDSGLPNDRFFAVRPEGSVSTLKIQRTERGDSAVYLCASSLDPVQETQYFGPGTRLLVL.

This clone came up once. The chain is built from TRBV5-1 and TRBJ2-1; 8 bases align to TRBD2. This CDR3 region has 15 residues. J gave up 4 bases and V 2 bases, and 5 bases lay outside the gene matches. CDR1 SGHRS and CDR2 YFSETQ come from the germline V gene. CDR3 in amino acids: CASSFTGGNYNEQFF. The CDR3 bases are TGCGCCAGCAGCTTTACGGGGGGGAATTACAATGAGCAGTTCTTC.

The rearrangement joins TRBV4-1 to TRBJ2-7; D is possibly TRBD2 (6 bases). Germline CDR1 reads MGHRA; CDR2 reads YSYEKL. The CDR3 has 15 residues. V was trimmed by 1 base and J by 3 bases, leaving 13 bases between them. Here the CDR3 reads CASSQGAGGSYEQYF. The CDR3 DNA reads as TGCGCCAGCAGCCAAGGAGCGGGCGGTAGCTACGAGCAGTACTTC.

The chain is built from TRBV29-1 and TRBJ2-7; either TRBD1 or TRBD2 may supply D (5 bases each). Per germline, CDR1 SQVTM and CDR2 ANQGSEA. V shed 7 bases and J shed 0 bases, with 16 bases lying between them. The CDR3 has 14 residues. This CDR3 is CSALRDGSSYEQYF. CDR3 in DNA: TGCAGCGCGCTACGGGACGGATCCTCCTACGAGCAGTACTTC.

The chain employs TRBV5-4 and TRBJ1-3; D uncertain. The CDR3 is 14 amino acids. Germline V gene data show CDR1 as SGHNT and CDR2 as YYREEE (reference sequence). The V gene lost 5 bases and the J gene lost 4 bases, with 13 bases spanning the gap. The CDR3 region is CASSHPGRGNTIYF. CDR3 in DNA: TGTGCCAGCAGTCACCCAGGTCGGGGAAACACCATATATTTT. Full variable domain (outside the CDR3, taken from reference TRBV5-4 and TRBJ1-3): ETGVTQSPTHLIKTRGQQVTLRCSSQSGHNTVSWYQQALGQGPQFIFQYYREEENGRGNFPPRFSGLQFPNYSSELNVNALELDDSALYLCASSHPGRGNTIYFGEGSWLTVV.

The V call is TRBV10-3, the J call TRBJ2-3; D call uncertain. Germline loops: CDR1 ENHRY, CDR2 SYGVKD. Trimming shortened V by 0 bases and J by 5 bases, and 6 bases separated the two germline ends. This CDR3 contains 13 residues. The CDR3 coding sequence is TGTGCCATCAGTGAGTCTCCCGGAGATACGCAGTATTTT. Translation: CAISESPGDTQYF.

This clone was picked up a small number of times. The chain joins TRBV29-1 to TRBJ1-1; perhaps TRBD1 as D (5 bases). CDR3 length: 12 amino acids. The germline gives CDR1 SQVTM, CDR2 ANQGSEA. Trimming shortened V by 7 bases and J by 1 base, and 10 bases separated the two germline ends. The CDR3 here is CSGSTGNTEAFF. The CDR3 bases are TGCAGCGGCAGTACAGGGAACACTGAAGCTTTCTTT.

V and J are TRBV27 and TRBJ1-5; D perhaps matches TRBD1 (5 bases). Trimming stripped 0 bases from V and 0 bases from J, with 21 bases between. Per germline, CDR1 MNHEY and CDR2 SMNVEV (reference sequence). The CDR3 runs to 20 residues. The CDR3 DNA sequence: TGTGCCAGCAGTTTATCTCCCCCCGGCCGTCAGGGCTATAGCAATCAGCCCCAGCATTTT. Its protein product is CASSLSPPGRQGYSNQPQHF.

The chain couples TRBV29-1 to TRBJ2-7, with 12 bases that match TRBD2. After removal of 4 bases from V and 1 base from J, the junction contained 2 bases not matched to a gene. Per the germline V gene, CDR1 is SQVTM and CDR2 is ANQGSEA. The CDR3 has 14 amino acids. The CDR3 nucleotides are TGCAGCGTTGTGGGACTAGCGGGTTCCTACGAGCAGTACTTC. This translates into CSVVGLAGSYEQYF.

This clone has a handful of counts. The rearrangement uses TRBV2 and TRBJ1-5; 9 positions agree with TRBD1. Germline values: CDR1 SNHLY, CDR2 FYNNEI. The V segment lost 3 bases and the J segment 1 base; nucleotides outside the gene matches: 4. The CDR3 spans 16 residues. The CDR3 is CASSDPGQGSNQPQHF. CDR3 bases: TGTGCCAGCAGTGACCCTGGACAGGGGAGCAATCAGCCCCAGCATTTT.

The chain links TRBV7-2 to TRBJ1-4; possible D gene TRBD1, 5 bases. Trimming removed 0 bases from V and 3 bases from J, with 11 bases in between. This CDR3 has 16 residues. Germline V lookup: CDR1 SGHTA, CDR2 FQGNSA. CDR3 DNA: TGTGCCAGCAGCTTAGCGGGGGGGTTGCCTAATGAAAAACTGTTTTTT. Translation: CASSLAGGLPNEKLFF.